This TCR beta chain was captured in a study of cytomegalovirus exposure and HLA in healthy donors. For the study at large: Assignment to the Caucasian-associated ancestry cluster applied to 75% to 85% of the approximately 400 genotyped donors.

The PCR made use of 60 Vbeta and 13 Jbeta primers. Generated by immunoSEQ multiplex PCR, the TCRdb table keeps only in-frame clones and is missing some. The sample includes approximately 180,000 clones, roughly four fifths seen only once; the top ten take about 2.2%. Study findings and constraints: In vitro confirmation showed three CMV-associated chains to be CMV antigen specific.

Germline V lookup: CDR1 KGHSH, CDR2 LQKENI. The CDR3 is 14 residues long. The ends were cut back, 2 bases at V and 2 bases at J, with 9 bases in the middle. A word on this clone: Its antigen is unknown.

The material sequenced was PBMCs. The sequence was collected from a woman between 25 and 40 years old in good health and CMV-seronegative. This sequence joins TRBV18 and TRBJ1-2; D ambiguous. CDR3 in DNA: TGTGCCAGCTCACCAAGTCGAGGGAACTATGGCTACACCTTC. Protein product: CASSPSRGNYGYTF.